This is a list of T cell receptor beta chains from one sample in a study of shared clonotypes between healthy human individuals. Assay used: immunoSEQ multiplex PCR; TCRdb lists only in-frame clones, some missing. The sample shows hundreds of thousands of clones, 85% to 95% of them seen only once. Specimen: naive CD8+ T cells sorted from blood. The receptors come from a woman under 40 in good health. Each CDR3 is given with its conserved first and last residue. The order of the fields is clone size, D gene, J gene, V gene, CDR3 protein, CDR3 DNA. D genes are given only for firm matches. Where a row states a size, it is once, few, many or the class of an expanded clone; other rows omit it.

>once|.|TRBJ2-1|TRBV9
CASSEGGSSPYNEQFF
TGTGCCAGCAGCGAGGGGGGGAGTAGTCCTTACAATGAGCAGTTCTTC
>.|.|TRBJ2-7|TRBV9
CASSVGVGGYEQYF
TGTGCCAGCAGCGTAGGGGTAGGGGGGTACGAGCAGTACTTC
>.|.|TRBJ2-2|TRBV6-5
CASSYRSGHTGELFF
TGTGCCAGCAGTTACCGTTCGGGGCACACCGGGGAGCTGTTTTTT
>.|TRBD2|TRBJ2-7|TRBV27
CASSPGLAAYSGGNEQYF
TGTGCCAGCAGTCCGGGACTAGCGGCCTACTCCGGCGGCAACGAGCAGTACTTC
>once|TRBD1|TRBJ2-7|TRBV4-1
CASSLRDRDAYEQYF
TGCGCCAGCAGCCTCCGGGACAGGGACGCCTACGAGCAGTACTTC
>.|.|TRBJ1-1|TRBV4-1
CASSQGAVDTEAFF
TGCGCCAGCAGCCAAGGGGCAGTCGACACTGAAGCTTTCTTT
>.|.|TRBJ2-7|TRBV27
CASSSSAGQLSYEQYF
TGTGCCAGCAGTTCCTCCGCGGGACAGTTATCCTACGAGCAGTACTTC
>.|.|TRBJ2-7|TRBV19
CASSIVGSEQYF
TGTGCCAGTAGTATAGTGGGGAGCGAGCAGTACTTC
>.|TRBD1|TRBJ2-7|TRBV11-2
CASSLSGGHEQYF
TGTGCCAGCAGCTTATCAGGGGGCCACGAGCAGTACTTC
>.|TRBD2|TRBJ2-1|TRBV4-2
CASSQDRGTSGSEQFF
TGTGCCAGCAGCCAAGATAGAGGGACTAGCGGGAGTGAGCAGTTCTTC
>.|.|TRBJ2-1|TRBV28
CASSLGGEQFF
TGTGCCAGCAGTTTAGGGGGTGAGCAGTTCTTC
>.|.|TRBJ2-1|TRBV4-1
CASSQSSRGHNEQFF
TGCGCCAGCAGCCAAAGTTCGAGGGGACACAATGAGCAGTTCTTC
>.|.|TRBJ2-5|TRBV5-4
CASSFGLARETQYF
TGTGCCAGCAGCTTTGGCCTAGCCCGAGAGACCCAGTACTTC
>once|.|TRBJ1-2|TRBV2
CASSVEDYGYTF
TGTGCCAGCAGCGTAGAGGACTATGGCTACACCTTC
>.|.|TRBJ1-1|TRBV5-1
CASADWGGGPNTEAFF
TGCGCCAGCGCCGATTGGGGAGGGGGTCCGAACACTGAAGCTTTCTTT
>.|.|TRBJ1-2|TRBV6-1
CASSDLGANYGYTF
TGTGCCAGCAGTGACTTGGGGGCGAACTATGGCTACACCTTC
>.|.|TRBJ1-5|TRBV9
CASSEDPSSQPQHF
TGTGCCAGCAGCGAGGACCCCTCGAGTCAGCCCCAGCATTTT
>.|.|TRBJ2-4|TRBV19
CASSADLDIQNIQYF
TGTGCCAGTAGCGCCGATCTGGACATACAAAACATTCAGTACTTC
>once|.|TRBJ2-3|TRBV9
CASSAQGLSTDTQYF
TGTGCCAGCAGCGCGCAGGGCCTAAGCACAGATACGCAGTATTTT
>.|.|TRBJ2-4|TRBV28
CASSLRGSIVQYF
TGTGCCAGCAGCCTTAGAGGATCGATCGTTCAGTACTTC
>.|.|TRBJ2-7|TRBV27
CASSLSTSGSGEQYF
TGTGCCAGCAGTTTATCGACAAGCGGGTCAGGCGAGCAGTACTTC
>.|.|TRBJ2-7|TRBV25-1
CASSERGTYEQYF
TGTGCCAGCAGTGAACGGGGGACCTACGAGCAGTACTTC
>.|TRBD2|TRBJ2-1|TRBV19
CASSMKVWEGPHEQFF
TGTGCCAGTAGTATGAAGGTCTGGGAGGGCCCCCATGAGCAGTTCTTC
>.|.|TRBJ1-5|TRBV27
CASSLRGPGQPQHF
TGTGCCAGCAGTTTAAGGGGTCCTGGGCAGCCCCAGCATTTT
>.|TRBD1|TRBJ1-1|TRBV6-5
CASSSIRDRVDTEAFF
TGTGCCAGCAGTTCCATCCGGGACAGGGTAGACACTGAAGCTTTCTTT
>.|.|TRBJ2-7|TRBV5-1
CASRALYASYEQYF
TGCGCCAGCAGGGCTCTATACGCCTCCTACGAGCAGTACTTC
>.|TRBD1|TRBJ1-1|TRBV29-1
CSVEGDRMNTEAFF
TGCAGCGTTGAAGGGGACAGGATGAACACTGAAGCTTTCTTT
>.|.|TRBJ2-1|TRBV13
CASTPISEQFF
TGTGCCAGCACCCCAATCTCTGAGCAGTTCTTC
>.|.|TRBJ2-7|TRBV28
CASSFGLYEQYF
TGTGCCAGCAGTTTTGGGCTCTACGAGCAGTACTTC
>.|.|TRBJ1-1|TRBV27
CASSLRGDLTEAFF
TGTGCCAGCAGTTTGCGGGGAGATCTCACTGAAGCTTTCTTT
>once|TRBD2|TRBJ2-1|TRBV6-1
CASIPSGGARNEQFF
TGTGCCAGCATCCCTAGCGGGGGAGCCCGTAATGAGCAGTTCTTC
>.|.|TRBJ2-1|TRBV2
CASSVQQGFDNEQFF
TGTGCCAGCAGTGTACAACAGGGTTTTGACAATGAGCAGTTCTTC
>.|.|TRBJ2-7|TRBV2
CAGALMDSYEQYF
TGTGCCGGGGCCTTGATGGATTCCTACGAGCAGTACTTC
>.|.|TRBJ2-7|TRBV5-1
CASSLDHGGEQYF
TGCGCCAGCAGCTTGGACCATGGAGGGGAGCAGTACTTC
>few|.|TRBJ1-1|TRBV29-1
CSVPQGFGTEAFF
TGCAGCGTTCCACAGGGCTTTGGCACTGAAGCTTTCTTT
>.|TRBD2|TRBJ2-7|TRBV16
CASSSGLAGYEQYF
TGTGCCAGCAGCTCGGGACTAGCGGGCTACGAGCAGTACTTC
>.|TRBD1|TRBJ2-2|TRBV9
CASSVNAADRGAPTNTGELFF
TGTGCCAGCAGCGTAAACGCGGCAGACAGGGGAGCGCCAACGAACACCGGGGAGCTGTTTTTT
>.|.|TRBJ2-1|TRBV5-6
CASSPLGDSIFNEQFF
TGTGCCAGCAGCCCTCTCGGGGACTCGATCTTCAATGAGCAGTTCTTC
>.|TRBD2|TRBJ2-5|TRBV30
CAWMAGEETQYF
TGTGCCTGGATGGCGGGAGAAGAGACCCAGTACTTC
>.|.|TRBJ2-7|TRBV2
CASSGRLLDEQYF
TGTGCCAGCAGTGGTCGACTCCTCGACGAGCAGTACTTC
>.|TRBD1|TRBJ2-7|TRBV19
CASAVGQSSYEQYF
TGTGCCAGTGCCGTGGGACAGAGCTCCTACGAGCAGTACTTC
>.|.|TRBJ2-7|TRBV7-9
CASSRSPYEQYF
TGTGCCAGCAGCCGGTCACCCTACGAGCAGTACTTC
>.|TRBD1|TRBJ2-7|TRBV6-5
CANSTGSDEQYF
TGTGCCAATTCGACAGGGTCGGACGAGCAGTACTTC
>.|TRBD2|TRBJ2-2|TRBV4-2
CASSQILAGPNTGELFF
TGTGCCAGCAGCCAGATACTAGCGGGCCCGAACACCGGGGAGCTGTTTTTT
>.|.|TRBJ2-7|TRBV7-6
CASSLGSARAYDEQYF
TGTGCCAGCAGCTTAGGGTCGGCCAGGGCTTACGACGAGCAGTACTTC
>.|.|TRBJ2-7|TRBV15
CATRRFPGAYEQYF
TGTGCCACCCGCCGATTTCCGGGGGCCTACGAGCAGTACTTC
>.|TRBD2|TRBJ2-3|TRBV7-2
CASSFRLADSTDTQYF
TGTGCCAGCAGCTTCAGACTAGCGGATAGCACAGATACGCAGTATTTT
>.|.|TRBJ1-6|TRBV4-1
CASSQDRRPSLHF
TGCGCCAGCAGCCAAGATAGACGGCCGTCCCTCCACTTT
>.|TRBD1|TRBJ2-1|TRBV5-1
CASSHGQGALNEQFF
TGCGCCAGCAGCCACGGACAGGGGGCACTTAATGAGCAGTTCTTC
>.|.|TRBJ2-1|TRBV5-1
CASSSYDSGGFDEQFF
TGCGCCAGCAGCTCCTACGACTCCGGTGGTTTCGATGAGCAGTTCTTC
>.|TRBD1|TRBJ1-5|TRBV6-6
CASWGQDLGGNQPQHF
TGTGCCAGCTGGGGACAGGACCTCGGTGGCAATCAGCCCCAGCATTTT
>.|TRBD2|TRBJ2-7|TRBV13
CASSPPGLAGYDEQYF
TGTGCCAGCAGCCCCCCCGGGCTAGCGGGATACGACGAGCAGTACTTC
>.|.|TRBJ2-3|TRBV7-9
CATTGGPTDTQYF
TGTGCCACCACCGGGGGCCCCACAGATACGCAGTATTTT